What follows are 21 T cell receptor beta chains derived from one specimen sequenced in a study of cytomegalovirus exposure and HLA in healthy donors. PCR was performed using 60 Vbeta and 13 Jbeta primers. Generated by immunoSEQ multiplex PCR, the TCRdb table keeps only in-frame clones and is missing some. This table holds around 170,000 clones, around 78% found once. The sample comprised PBMCs. The receptors here all came from a man in his forties in good health and CMV-seronegative.

The rearrangement links TRBV28 to TRBJ2-6, with 7 bases lining up with TRBD2. The CDR3 sequence is 16 residues long. Per the germline V gene, CDR1 is MDHEN and CDR2 is SYDVKM. J was trimmed by 0 bases and V by 5 bases; bases with no gene match: 4. The CDR3 here is CASSLGGGSGANVLTF. CDR3 in DNA: TGTGCCAGCAGTCTGGGGGGGGGCTCTGGGGCCAACGTCCTGACTTTC.

The rearrangement links TRBV25-1 to TRBJ2-1; 13 positions match TRBD2. The germline gives CDR1 MGHDK, CDR2 SYGVNS. The CDR3 has 18 residues. J lost 6 bases, V lost 9 bases, and 17 bases had no gene match. The CDR3 bases are TGTGCCAGTAAACGGACTAGCGGGAGTATGGGAGAAGGCAATGAGCAGTTCTTC. Translated, it gives CASKRTSGSMGEGNEQFF.

The chain combines TRBV7-3 with TRBJ1-1; D is perhaps TRBD1 (5 bases). Germline assignment: CDR1 SGHTA and CDR2 FQGTGA. The CDR3 has 14 amino acids. Trimming shortened V by 4 bases and J by 1 base, and 10 bases separated the two germline ends. CDR3 nucleotide sequence: TGTGCCAGCAGCTCCGGCAGGGCGAACACTGAAGCTTTCTTT. Translating gives CASSSGRANTEAFF.

The genes are TRBV7-8 and TRBJ2-2; D not certain. In germline, CDR1 is SGHVS, CDR2 FQNEAQ. V lost 1 base to trimming and J lost 10 bases, with 4 bases between them. The CDR3 sequence is 11 residues long. The CDR3 region is CASSLGAELFF. CDR3 in DNA: TGTGCCAGCAGCTTAGGAGCGGAGCTGTTTTTT.

This rearrangement joins TRBV5-1 to TRBJ1-1; D may be TRBD1 (6 bases). The germline V gene has CDR1 SGHRS and CDR2 YFSETQ. V lost 3 bases to trimming and J lost 1 base, with 16 bases between them. This CDR3 spans 16 amino acids. The CDR3 coding sequence is TGCGCCAGCAGCTCGATGACAGGCGCCAGGAACACTGAAGCTTTCTTT. Its translation is CASSSMTGARNTEAFF.

The chain links TRBV29-1 to TRBJ1-3; the D is unclear. Germline CDR1 SQVTM, CDR2 ANQGSEA. The CDR3 consists of 15 residues. V lost 1 base and J lost 0, with 10 bases in between. CDR3 residues: CSVEVPFSSGNTIYF. The CDR3 DNA sequence: TGCAGCGTTGAAGTCCCCTTTTCCTCTGGAAACACCATATATTTT. The full variable domain, rest sourced from reference TRBV29-1 and TRBJ1-3, is SAVISQKPSRDICQRGTSLTIQCQVDSQVTMMFWYRQQPGQSLTLIATANQGSEATYESGFVIDKFPISRPNLTFSTLTVSNMSPEDSSIYLCSVEVPFSSGNTIYFGEGSWLTVV.

Only a few counts were recorded for this clone. This chain joins TRBV27 and TRBJ2-7, with a weak D call TRBD2 (6 bases). This CDR3 is built from 15 residues. Germline CDR1 MNHEY, CDR2 SMNVEV (reference sequence). V dropped 5 bases and J dropped 2 bases, with 16 bases sitting between them. The CDR3 DNA follows: TGTGCCAGCAGTCCCAAGGGAGGCAGGGCCTACGAGCAGTACTTC. It translates to CASSPKGGRAYEQYF.

The J gene is TRBJ2-2, the V gene TRBV25-1; perhaps TRBD2 as D (5 bases). The CDR3 loop spans 14 amino acids. Germline CDR1 MGHDK, CDR2 SYGVNS. The germline V and J ends were trimmed by 4 bases and 4 bases, with 10 bases remaining between them. The CDR3 DNA reads TGTGCCAGCAGTGCCCCTGGACTCACCGGGGAGCTGTTTTTT. Protein product: CASSAPGLTGELFF.

The chain combines TRBV7-8 with TRBJ1-2, with D perhaps matching TRBD1 (5 bases). Trimming pared 5 bases from V and 4 bases from J, leaving 14 bases between. The germline V gene encodes CDR1 SGHVS and CDR2 FQNEAQ. The CDR3 sequence is 14 residues long. The CDR3 coding sequence is TGTGCCAGCAGCCCGCGGGGGGGGTCCTATGGCTACACCTTC. Its translation is CASSPRGGSYGYTF.

This clone was seen a handful of times. CDR3 amino acids: CAISGGTGGGQPQHF. The CDR3 nucleotides read TGTGCCATCAGTGGGGGGACAGGGGGCGGTCAGCCCCAGCATTTT. The gene calls are TRBV10-3 and TRBJ1-5; TRBD1 matches 12 bases. The CDR3 spans 15 residues. The germline gives CDR1 ENHRY, CDR2 SYGVKD. V lost 4 bases and J lost 6; bases outside the gene matches: 4.

The gene calls are TRBV19 and TRBJ1-4; 9 nucleotides align to TRBD1. CDR3 length: 16 amino acids. Unmatched junction bases numbered 14, after V lost 7 bases and J lost 8 bases. Per the germline V gene, CDR1 is LNHDA and CDR2 is SQIVND (reference sequence). The CDR3: CASTGDRAIRWEKLFF. Here the CDR3 DNA reads TGTGCCAGTACAGGGGACAGGGCAATTCGCTGGGAAAAACTGTTTTTT.

This rearrangement joins TRBV27 to TRBJ2-4; tentatively, D is TRBD2 (5 bases). Germline V lookup: CDR1 MNHEY, CDR2 SMNVEV (reference sequence). Deletions cut 2 bases from V and 0 bases from J, with 8 bases between. This CDR3 has 15 amino acids. The CDR3 loop reads CASSLAGLAKNIQYF. CDR3 bases: TGTGCCAGCAGTTTAGCCGGACTAGCCAAAAACATTCAGTACTTC.

The chain links TRBV19 to TRBJ2-3; D might be TRBD2 (6 bases). Trimming removed 3 bases from V and 1 base from J, with 17 bases in between. The CDR3 consists of 17 residues. Germline CDR1 is LNHDA and CDR2 is SQIVND (reference sequence). The CDR3 protein is CASSIWAGLSGTDTQYF. The CDR3 DNA is TGTGCCAGTAGTATCTGGGCGGGACTCTCGGGCACAGATACGCAGTATTTT. Together with reference TRBV19 and TRBJ2-3, the CDR3 gives the full variable domain: DGGITQSPKYLFRKEGQNVTLSCEQNLNHDAMYWYRQDPGQGLRLIYYSQIVNDFQKGDIAEGYSVSREKKESFPLTVTSAQKNPTAFYLCASSIWAGLSGTDTQYFGPGTRLTVL.

V gene TRBV19 combines with J gene TRBJ2-3; 7 bases are shared with TRBD2. The CDR3 is 16 residues long. V lost 2 bases and J lost 1; bases outside the gene matches: 6. Per germline, CDR1 LNHDA and CDR2 SQIVND (reference sequence). CDR3 in DNA: TGTGCCAGTAGTATACTAGCGGATATTCGCACAGATACGCAGTATTTT. It encodes CASSILADIRTDTQYF.

The chain has TRBV7-9 and TRBJ2-1, with 11 positions matching TRBD2. The trim removed 5 bases at V and 6 bases at J, leaving 6 bases unmatched. The CDR3 extends over 15 amino acids. From germline, CDR1 is SEHNR and CDR2 FQNEAQ (reference sequence). CDR3 region: CASSSSGREGNEQFF. Here the CDR3 DNA reads TGTGCCAGCAGCAGTAGCGGGAGGGAAGGCAATGAGCAGTTCTTC.

J is TRBJ1-1 and V is TRBV7-3, with D maybe TRBD1 (5 bases). Germline lookup yields CDR1 SGHTA and CDR2 FQGTGA. The CDR3 spans 15 residues. V was trimmed by 2 bases and J by 4 bases, leaving 14 bases between them. The CDR3 DNA sequence: TGTGCCAGCAGCTTAGGGGGGGTTTGGGGCACTGAAGCTTTCTTT. Its translation is CASSLGGVWGTEAFF.

The V gene is TRBV11-3, the J gene TRBJ2-1; TRBD2 might be the D (6 bases). The germline V gene has CDR1 SGHNT and CDR2 YENEEA. This CDR3 is built from 14 residues. Trimming took 5 bases from V and 8 from J, leaving 16 bases between them. CDR3 nucleotides: TGTGCCAGCAGCGCTGGGACTCTGGCGCATGAGCAGTTCTTC. It is translated as CASSAGTLAHEQFF.

This chain joins TRBV5-1 and TRBJ1-1, with 10 nucleotides matching TRBD1. V lost 3 bases to trimming and J lost 0 bases; unmatched junction nucleotides: 14. The CDR3 extends over 19 amino acids. CDR1 is SGHRS and CDR2 is YFSETQ in the germline V gene. The CDR3 is CASSSLWGTGVGMNTEAFF. The CDR3 DNA is TGCGCCAGCAGCTCCTTATGGGGGACAGGGGTCGGCATGAACACTGAAGCTTTCTTT. The full variable domain, rest sourced from reference TRBV5-1 and TRBJ1-1, is KAGVTQTPRYLIKTRGQQVTLSCSPISGHRSVSWYQQTPGQGLQFLFEYFSETQRNKGNFPGRFSGRQFSNSRSEMNVSTLELGDSALYLCASSSLWGTGVGMNTEAFFGQGTRLTVV.

The V gene is TRBV19, the J gene TRBJ1-1, with D hard to call. The CDR3 is 14 amino acids. The V and J ends lost 3 bases and 1 base respectively, with 9 bases between them. Germline lookup yields CDR1 LNHDA and CDR2 SQIVND (reference sequence). In DNA form, the CDR3 reads TGTGCCAGTAGTATGGCCCTGGCGAACACTGAAGCTTTCTTT. The encoded protein is CASSMALANTEAFF.

This clone was counted between two and nine times. The sample has other DNA sequences that encode this CDR3 too. The chain uses TRBV28 and TRBJ1-1; D uncertain. The V end was cut by 3 bases, the J end by 0 bases, with 8 bases between. The length of the CDR3 is 14 residues. CDR1 and CDR2 (germline): MDHEN, SYDVKM. DNA of the CDR3: TGTGCCAGCAGTTTGGGCGGGTTGAACACTGAAGCTTTCTTT. Protein product: CASSLGGLNTEAFF.

Notes on this clone: Compared with germline, one end of the junction differs, possibly owing to a read error. The chain links TRBV7-9 to TRBJ1-3; tentatively, D is TRBD1 (5 bases). The CDR3 covers 16 residues. In germline, CDR1 is SEHNR, CDR2 FQNEAQ (reference sequence). The CDR3 loop reads CSSSQDYRQTGNTIYF. DNA for the CDR3: TGTTCCAGCAGCCAGGACTACCGACAGACTGGAAACACCATATATTTT. The full variable domain, rest sourced from reference TRBV7-9 and TRBJ1-3, is DTGVSQNPRHKITKRGQNVTFRCDPISEHNRLYWYRQTLGQGPEFLTYFQNEAQLEKSRLLSDRFSAERPKGSFSTLEIQRTEQGDSAMYLCSSSQDYRQTGNTIYFGEGSWLTVV.